Here is one TCR beta chain with its context. Its antigen is not known. Germline assignment: CDR1 SGHDT and CDR2 YYEEEE. The junction had 8 bases not matched to a gene; V was cut back by 4 bases and J by 9 bases. This CDR3 has 14 amino acids. TCRdb reprocessed the 5' RACE reads with MiXCR, giving one entry per CDR3 protein. This table has hundreds of thousands of distinct CDR3 sequences, approximately 9% appearing once. The sample comes from a study of identical twins. Overall study findings and caveats: Diverse VJ usage suggested most zero-insertion clonotypes were not invariant T cells. Out-of-frame alpha sequences shared by twins were enriched for low generation probability. In cord blood, abundant beta clonotypes had fewer insertions; memory showed no trend.

The sample was memory (CD45RO+) T cells sorted from blood. This TCR derives from a young woman in good health. V usage is TRBV5-6 and J usage is TRBJ2-3; 10 bases line up with TRBD2. The chain's CDR3 is CASSLWTSGPTQYF. CDR3 nucleotides: TGTGCCAGCAGCCTTTGGACTAGCGGCCCCACGCAGTATTTT. The full variable domain, rest sourced from reference TRBV5-6 and TRBJ2-3, is DAGVTQSPTHLIKTRGQQVTLRCSPKSGHDTVSWYQQALGQGPQFIFQYYEEEERQRGNFPDRFSGHQFPNYSSELNVNALLLGDSALYLCASSLWTSGPTQYFGPGTRLTVL.